This T cell receptor (beta chain) was obtained from a study of T cell repertoires in cytomegalovirus infection. The wider study: Recently described HLA-C-restricted plus well-studied HLA-B-restricted CMV epitopes were used. Study results and caveats: It was HLA-C-restricted CMV-specific TCR beta clonotypes that dominated the response ex vivo.

Deletions cut 4 bases from V and 5 bases from J, with 11 bases between. The CDR3 totals 14 residues. The germline V gene encodes CDR1 WNHNN and CDR2 SYGVQD (reference sequence). TCRdb independently ran MiXCR on the reads; one entry per CDR3 protein. The sample gives hundreds of thousands of distinct CDR3 sequences, around 29% of which show up once; around 15% is in the top ten. Worth noting for this clonotype: Its antigen is not known.

This specimen was cultured CD8+ T cells from PBMCs, taken from culture after CMV antigen stimulation. V is TRBV10-1 and J is TRBJ2-2, with D hard to call. The clonotype comes from a human donor in good health (CMV status not recorded). Some clones in this sample may be carry-over from other donors' samples. The CDR3 is CASSVSRRTGELFF. The CDR3 DNA sequence: TGCGCCAGCAGTGTCTCCCGGCGGACCGGGGAGCTGTTTTTT.